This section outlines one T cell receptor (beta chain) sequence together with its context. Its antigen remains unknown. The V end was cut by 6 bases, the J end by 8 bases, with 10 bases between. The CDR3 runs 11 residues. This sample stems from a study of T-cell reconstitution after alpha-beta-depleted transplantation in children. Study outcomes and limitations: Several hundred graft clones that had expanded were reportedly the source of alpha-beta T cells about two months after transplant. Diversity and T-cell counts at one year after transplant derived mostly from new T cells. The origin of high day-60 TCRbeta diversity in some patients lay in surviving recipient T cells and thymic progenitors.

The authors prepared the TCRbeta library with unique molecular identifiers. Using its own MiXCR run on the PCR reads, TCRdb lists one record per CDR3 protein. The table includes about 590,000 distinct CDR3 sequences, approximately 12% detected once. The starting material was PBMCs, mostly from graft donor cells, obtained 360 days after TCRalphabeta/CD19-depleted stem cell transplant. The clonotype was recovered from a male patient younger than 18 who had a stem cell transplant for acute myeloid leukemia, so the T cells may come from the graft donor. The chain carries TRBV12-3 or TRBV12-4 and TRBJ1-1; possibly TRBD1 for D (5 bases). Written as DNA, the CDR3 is TGTGCCAGCAGAACGCAGGGAGAAGCTTTCTTT. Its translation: CASRTQGEAFF.